These 32 T cell receptor beta chains were sequenced from one sample in a study of blood T cell repertoires in COVID-19. Sequencing was performed with immunoSEQ multiplex PCR; in TCRdb, only in-frame clones are kept and a portion is missing. This table holds approximately 89,000 clones, 75% to 85% found once. Sequencing was performed on peripheral blood. These TCRs come from an elderly woman with acute or convalescent COVID-19.

The chain joins TRBV7-8 to TRBJ1-1; D is possibly TRBD1 (5 bases). The CDR3 covers 13 residues. The germline CDR1 and CDR2 sequences are SGHVS and FQNEAQ. Between the trimmed V and J ends, which lost 0 bases and 11 bases, there was a span of 13 bases. CDR3 DNA: TGTGCCAGCAGCTTAGCCGGGGGGTCGGGTGCTTTCTTT. This codes for CASSLAGGSGAFF.

The CDR3 region has the DNA TGTGCCTGGAGTCCGGGACTAGCGGCCTTCGGCTCTGGGGCCAACGTCCTGACTTTC. It is translated as CAWSPGLAAFGSGANVLTF. The chain has TRBV30 and TRBJ2-6, with TRBD2 matching over 11 bases. V shed 2 bases, J shed 0 bases, and the junction held 9 bases outside the gene matches. Looked up from germline, CDR1 is GTSNPN and CDR2 is SVGIG (reference sequence). The CDR3 has 19 amino acids.

This sequence joins TRBV7-9 and TRBJ1-1; D possibly corresponds to TRBD1 (6 bases). This CDR3 has 15 amino acids. From germline, CDR1 is SEHNR and CDR2 FQNEAQ (reference sequence). V was trimmed by 0 bases and J by 4 bases, leaving 12 bases between them. The DNA of the CDR3 is TGTGCCAGCAGCTTAGCAGGGGGGGAATCCACTGAAGCTTTCTTT. It specifies CASSLAGGESTEAFF.

Here the CDR3 DNA reads TGTGCCGGAACCCAAAGAACAGGGAGGAACACTGAAGCTTTCTTT. Translated, it gives CAGTQRTGRNTEAFF. The V gene is TRBV28, the J gene TRBJ1-1, with a weak D call TRBD1 (6 bases). V lost 11 bases and J lost 1, with 20 bases in between. The CDR3 is 15 residues long. Germline V CDR1 and CDR2: MDHEN, SYDVKM.

This chain uses TRBV7-3 with TRBJ2-1; 8 positions agree with TRBD1. Germline V lookup: CDR1 SGHTA, CDR2 FQGTGA. The CDR3 consists of 15 residues. V shed 2 bases and J 3 bases; nucleotides not matched to a gene: 3. The CDR3 loop reads CASSLQGANYNEQFF. Here the CDR3 DNA reads TGTGCCAGCAGCTTACAGGGGGCAAACTACAATGAGCAGTTCTTC.

The V gene is TRBV25-1, the J gene TRBJ2-5, with 8 bases identical to TRBD2. There are 18 residues in the CDR3. Germline V gene data show CDR1 as MGHDK and CDR2 as SYGVNS. J was trimmed by 3 bases and V by 3 bases; bases with no gene match: 15. CDR3 coding DNA: TGTGCCAGCAGTGACCCCCCTGGACCAGCGGGAGTTAAAGAGACCCAGTACTTC. Its translation is CASSDPPGPAGVKETQYF.

This clone has more than one count but fewer than ten. The chain links TRBV2 to TRBJ1-3, with TRBD1 identical over 8 bases. This CDR3 is built from 15 residues. With 3 bases clipped from V and 0 bases from J, the junction kept 1 base outside the gene matches. CDR1 and CDR2 (germline): SNHLY, FYNNEI. The CDR3 here is CASSDGQGSGNTIYF. CDR3 coding DNA: TGTGCCAGCAGTGATGGACAGGGCTCTGGAAACACCATATATTTT.

This chain joins TRBV3-1 (or the pseudogene TRBV3-2) and TRBJ1-1; D is ambiguous. Germline-derived CDR1 and CDR2 are LGHDT and YNNKEL (reference sequence). This CDR3 spans 15 amino acids. V lost 0 bases and J 3 bases, leaving 11 bases between the germline ends. The CDR3 protein is CASSQEWKGDTEAFF. As DNA, the CDR3 is TGTGCCAGCAGCCAAGAGTGGAAGGGAGACACTGAAGCTTTCTTT.

The V gene is TRBV6-5, the J gene TRBJ1-2; maybe TRBD1 (6 bases). The CDR3 spans 11 residues. The V end was cut by 6 bases, the J end by 7 bases, with 9 bases between. The germline V gene encodes CDR1 MNHEY and CDR2 SVGAGI. DNA for the CDR3: TGTGCCAGCAGCAACAGGGTTGGCTACACCTTC. Residues: CASSNRVGYTF.

The chain uses TRBV7-8 and TRBJ2-1; a possible D gene is TRBD2 (5 bases). CDR1 SGHVS and CDR2 FQNEAQ come from the germline V gene. The V and J ends lost 6 bases and 0 bases respectively, with 15 bases between them. There are 16 residues in the CDR3. The CDR3 region is CASRRAGSSSYNEQFF. As DNA, the CDR3 is TGTGCCAGCAGGCGTGCGGGCAGCAGCTCCTACAATGAGCAGTTCTTC.

The rearrangement uses TRBV5-1 and TRBJ2-1; 7 bases agree with TRBD1. The CDR3 has 17 amino acids. CDR1 SGHRS and CDR2 YFSETQ come from the germline V gene. V lost 4 bases, J lost 0 bases, and 10 bases stayed unmatched. CDR3 region: CASSLWDSSSSYNEQFF. CDR3 coding DNA: TGCGCCAGCAGCCTCTGGGACAGCTCCTCCTCCTACAATGAGCAGTTCTTC.

This clone was found a few times. This chain joins TRBV27 and TRBJ2-7, with a tentative D call TRBD2 (5 bases). Trimming cost V 6 bases and J 4 bases, with 13 bases left between them. The germline V gene has CDR1 MNHEY and CDR2 SMNVEV (reference sequence). The CDR3 is made up of 13 amino acids. The CDR3 DNA follows: TGTGCCAGCAGCCGAGGGTTTCGGTACGAGCAGTACTTC. This encodes CASSRGFRYEQYF.

The chain has TRBV7-9 and TRBJ1-1; D remains unclear. Trimming stripped 2 bases from V and 1 base from J, with 8 bases between. Germline assignment: CDR1 SEHNR and CDR2 FQNEAQ (reference sequence). CDR3 size: 14 residues. The CDR3 DNA reads TGTGCCAGCAGCTTAAGGAGTAAGAACACTGAAGCTTTCTTT. It yields the protein CASSLRSKNTEAFF.

V gene TRBV28 combines with J gene TRBJ2-7; 7 nucleotides agree with TRBD1. CDR3 length equals 14 residues. With V trimmed by 6 bases and J by 0 bases, 5 bases remained unmatched. The germline gives CDR1 MDHEN, CDR2 SYDVKM. CDR3 loop: CASRYRGGSYEQYF. The CDR3 nucleotides read TGTGCCAGCAGGTACAGGGGTGGCTCCTACGAGCAGTACTTC.

The chain couples TRBV27 to TRBJ2-5; D is unresolved. The CDR3 covers 13 residues. V was pared by 5 bases and J by 5 bases, with 12 bases between. Germline-derived CDR1 and CDR2 are MNHEY and SMNVEV (reference sequence). In DNA, the CDR3 is TGTGCCAGCAGTGGCAACCCTAGGGAGACCCAGTACTTC. Translating it yields CASSGNPRETQYF.

This clone was seen a handful of times. V gene TRBV16 combines with J gene TRBJ2-4, with a weak D call TRBD2 (6 bases). Germline CDR1 and CDR2: KGHSY and FQNENV. The V end was cut by 4 bases, the J end by 9 bases, with 13 bases between. The CDR3 length is 13 residues. The CDR3 region has the DNA TGTGCCAGCAGCCCGGCCCGGGGAGGCATTCAGTACTTC. Protein: CASSPARGGIQYF.

The chain uses TRBV3-1 (or the pseudogene TRBV3-2) and TRBJ1-1, with 11 bases matching TRBD1. The germline V gene encodes CDR1 LGHDT and CDR2 YNNKEL (reference sequence). V was clipped by 4 bases and J by 8 bases; unmatched bases: 3. This CDR3 is built from 13 residues. The CDR3: CASSLWDRGEAFF. The CDR3 nucleotides are TGTGCCAGCAGCCTCTGGGACAGGGGGGAAGCTTTCTTT.

V is TRBV18 and J is TRBJ2-6; maybe TRBD2 (5 bases). Germline V gives CDR1 KGHSH, CDR2 LQKENI. The length of the CDR3 is 18 residues. The V gene lost 3 bases and the J gene lost 0 bases, with 15 bases spanning the gap. CDR3 amino acids: CASSPFGLFLSGANVLTF. Here the CDR3 DNA reads TGTGCCAGCTCACCCTTTGGACTGTTCCTCTCTGGGGCCAACGTCCTGACTTTC.

V is TRBV25-1 and J is TRBJ2-1; 10 nucleotides match TRBD2. Germline V CDR1 and CDR2: MGHDK, SYGVNS. Trimming cost V 6 bases and J 3 bases; bases outside gene matches: 5. This CDR3 has 15 amino acids. Here the CDR3 reads CASSLAGAVYNEQFF. As DNA, the CDR3 is TGTGCCAGCAGCCTAGCGGGAGCTGTCTACAATGAGCAGTTCTTC.

V gene TRBV30 combines with J gene TRBJ2-2; D gene uncertain. V shed 8 bases and J shed 1 base, with 8 bases lying between them. This CDR3 region has 12 residues. Germline values: CDR1 GTSNPN, CDR2 SVGIG (reference sequence). DNA for the CDR3: TGTGCCCGAGACTTGAACACCGGGGAGCTGTTTTTT. Amino acids: CARDLNTGELFF.

The CDR3 is CASSEARSSGSSGANVLTF. Written as DNA, the CDR3 is TGTGCCAGCAGTGAAGCTCGATCGTCGGGAAGCTCTGGGGCCAACGTCCTGACTTTC. This rearrangement joins TRBV6-1 to TRBJ2-6; D is possibly TRBD2 (5 bases). CDR1 is MNHNS and CDR2 is SASEGT in the germline V gene. This CDR3 comprises 19 residues. Trimming stripped 0 bases from V and 0 bases from J, with 15 bases between.

This CDR3 reads CASSLLGGTSTDTQYF. The CDR3 DNA follows: TGTGCCAGCAGCTTACTTGGAGGGACTAGCACAGATACGCAGTATTTT. The chain links TRBV5-5 to TRBJ2-3, with D possibly being TRBD2 (6 bases). Trimming took 2 bases from V and 0 from J, leaving 13 bases between them. Germline loops: CDR1 SGHKS, CDR2 YYEKEE (reference sequence). This CDR3 has 16 amino acids.

This chain connects TRBV29-1 to TRBJ1-1; tentative D call: TRBD1 (6 bases). In germline, CDR1 is SQVTM, CDR2 ANQGSEA. Trimming pared 7 bases from V and 3 bases from J, leaving 15 bases between. The CDR3 totals 13 residues. CDR3 loop: CSAHGGRYTEAFF. CDR3 DNA sequence: TGCAGCGCGCACGGGGGGCGGTACACTGAAGCTTTCTTT.

V gene TRBV19 combines with J gene TRBJ1-5; a possible D gene is TRBD1 (5 bases). Germline V gene data show CDR1 as LNHDA and CDR2 as SQIVND (reference sequence). V lost 1 base, J lost 2 bases, and 9 bases lay in between. The CDR3 extends over 15 amino acids. CDR3 bases: TGTGCCAGTAGTATAGCCCCACAGGGCAATCAGCCCCAGCATTTT. Translation: CASSIAPQGNQPQHF.

This clone came up once. The V gene is TRBV19, the J gene TRBJ2-7, with D perhaps matching TRBD2 (5 bases). Germline V CDR1 and CDR2: LNHDA, SQIVND (reference sequence). The CDR3 consists of 11 residues. Between the trimmed V and J ends, which lost 6 bases and 4 bases, there was a span of 7 bases. CDR3 protein: CASRSGYEQYF. CDR3 coding DNA: TGTGCCAGTAGATCGGGGTACGAGCAGTACTTC. The entire variable domain, with the rest obtained from reference TRBV19 and TRBJ2-7, is as follows: DGGITQSPKYLFRKEGQNVTLSCEQNLNHDAMYWYRQDPGQGLRLIYYSQIVNDFQKGDIAEGYSVSREKKESFPLTVTSAQKNPTAFYLCASRSGYEQYFGPGTRLTVT.

DNA of the CDR3: TGCGCCAGCAGTCAAAACGGCGACGCAGGGGGCCGGAAGACCCAGTACTTC. This translates into CASSQNGDAGGRKTQYF. This chain joins TRBV23-1 and TRBJ2-5, with 8 bases identical to TRBD1. TRBV23-1 is an ORF; its function is uncertain. The V gene end was trimmed by 2 bases and the J gene end by 6 bases; junction bases not matched to a gene: 14. This CDR3 is 17 amino acids long.

This clone was seen a few times. The chain employs TRBV5-1 and TRBJ2-3; 8 bases are a match to TRBD2. Per germline, CDR1 SGHRS and CDR2 YFSETQ. V gave up 5 bases and J gave up 5 bases; unmatched junction bases: 7. The CDR3 loop spans 14 amino acids. The CDR3 coding sequence is TGCGCCAGCAGAAACCAGCGGGAGAGAGATACGCAGTATTTT. This encodes CASRNQRERDTQYF.

This clone was counted a few times. The CDR3 loop reads CASSLDNEQYF. The CDR3 DNA follows: TGTGCCAGCAGCTTGGATAACGAGCAGTACTTC. V and J are TRBV5-6 and TRBJ2-7; D unresolved. Trimming took 0 bases from V and 5 from J, leaving 3 bases between them. Per germline, CDR1 SGHDT and CDR2 YYEEEE. The CDR3 has 11 residues.

This clone was observed once. The V gene is TRBV5-1, the J gene TRBJ2-1; tentatively, D is TRBD2 (6 bases). The CDR3 covers 16 residues. Germline-derived CDR1 and CDR2 are SGHRS and YFSETQ. V was clipped by 1 base and J by 8 bases, with 19 bases between them. CDR3 sequence reads: CASSLIPGLASDEQFF. The CDR3 nucleotides are TGCGCCAGCAGCTTGATACCGGGACTGGCTTCTGATGAGCAGTTCTTC.

V usage is TRBV7-3 and J usage is TRBJ2-7; 7 bases agree with TRBD2. V was clipped by 5 bases and J by 2 bases; unmatched bases: 6. The CDR3 consists of 14 residues. Germline CDR1 and CDR2: SGHTA and FQGTGA. CDR3 in amino acids: CASSLASGTYEQYF. The CDR3 bases are TGTGCCAGCAGCCTGGCTAGCGGCACCTACGAGCAGTACTTC.

This clone was detected a few times. The chain couples TRBV20-1 to TRBJ1-2, with unresolved D. The CDR3 extends over 12 amino acids. V lost 3 bases and J lost 4, with 9 bases in between. Germline lookup yields CDR1 DFQATT and CDR2 SNEGSKA (reference sequence). For the CDR3, the DNA is TGCAGTGCTAGTCCGGGTTCCTATGGCTACACCTTC. Translation gives CSASPGSYGYTF.

This clone is medium-sized by share. CDR3: CAWSGGGLSSYEQYF. The CDR3 nucleotides read TGTGCCTGGAGTGGGGGGGGCCTCAGCTCCTACGAGCAGTACTTC. The chain employs TRBV30 and TRBJ2-7, with a tentative D call TRBD2 (7 bases). The CDR3 extends over 15 amino acids. Germline CDR1 reads GTSNPN; CDR2 reads SVGIG (reference sequence). Trimming removed 1 base from V and 0 bases from J, with 13 bases in between.